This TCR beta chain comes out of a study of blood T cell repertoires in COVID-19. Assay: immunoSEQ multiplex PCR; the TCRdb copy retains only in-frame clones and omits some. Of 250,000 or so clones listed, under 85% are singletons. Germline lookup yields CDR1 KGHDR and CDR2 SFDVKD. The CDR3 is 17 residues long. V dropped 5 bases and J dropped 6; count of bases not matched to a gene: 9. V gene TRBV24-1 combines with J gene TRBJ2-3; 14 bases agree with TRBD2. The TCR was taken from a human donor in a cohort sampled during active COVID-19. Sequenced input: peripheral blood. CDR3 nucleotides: TGTGCCACCAGTGCTGGGACTAGCGGGAGTAAAGTGGATACGCAGTATTTT. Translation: CATSAGTSGSKVDTQYF.